A single sample is the source of the 29 T cell receptor beta chains below, sequenced in a study of monozygotic twins with inflammatory bowel disease. From its re-call of the 5' RACE reads, TCRdb lists each CDR3 protein once, without DNA. The table for this sample gives hundreds of thousands of distinct CDR3 sequences. The sample comprised blood. Source of these receptors: a human donor with ulcerative colitis or Crohn's disease, or a healthy co-twin of an affected twin (not recorded which).

The chain's CDR3 is CASSDRGSGYTF. This chain uses TRBV6-5 with TRBJ1-2; TCRdb's D call of TRBD1 is untestable without DNA. Germline lookup yields CDR1 MNHEY and CDR2 SVGAGI. The CDR3 has 12 amino acids.

This chain connects TRBV15 to TRBJ1-4; without DNA, the TCRdb call of TRBD1 cannot be checked. The CDR3 is 15 amino acids. Germline-derived CDR1 and CDR2 are LNHNV and YYDKDF (reference sequence). CDR3 sequence: CATSRDAGGGEKLFF.

The chain couples TRBV30 to TRBJ1-4. This CDR3 spans 11 amino acids. Germline-derived CDR1 and CDR2 are GTSNPN and SVGIG (reference sequence). CDR3 sequence reads: CAWSKGKELFF.

V usage is TRBV7-9 and J usage is TRBJ2-2; the D call from TCRdb, TRBD1, cannot be confirmed without DNA. From germline, CDR1 is SEHNR and CDR2 FQNEAQ (reference sequence). CDR3 size: 15 residues. This CDR3 is CASSLWNRAAGELFF. The whole variable domain, remainder taken from reference TRBV7-9 and TRBJ2-2, is DTGVSQNPRHKITKRGQNVTFRCDPISEHNRLYWYRQTLGQGPEFLTYFQNEAQLEKSRLLSDRFSAERPKGSFSTLEIQRTEQGDSAMYLCASSLWNRAAGELFFGEGSRLTVL.

The gene calls are TRBV6-2 or TRBV6-3 and TRBJ1-6. The CDR3 runs 16 residues. Looked up from germline, CDR1 is MNHEY and CDR2 is SVGEGT. The CDR3 reads CASSYSSIGSKSPLHF.

The CDR3 loop is CASSQGDSPLHF. V is TRBV3-1 and J is TRBJ1-6; absent DNA, TCRdb's TRBD1 call cannot be checked. Germline V gene lookup returns CDR1 LGHDT and CDR2 YNNKEL (reference sequence). The CDR3 totals 12 residues.

This chain uses TRBV13 with TRBJ2-4. CDR1 is PRHDT, CDR2 FYEKMQ, per germline (reference sequence). The CDR3 covers 16 residues. CDR3 amino acids: CASSFTTEIAKNIQYF. Complete variable domain (other parts from reference TRBV13 and TRBJ2-4): AAGVIQSPRHLIKEKRETATLKCYPIPRHDTVYWYQQGPGQDPQFLISFYEKMQSDKGSIPDRFSAQQFSDYHSELNMSSLELGDSALYFCASSFTTEIAKNIQYFGAGTRLSVL.

The chain joins TRBV5-6 to TRBJ2-3; TCRdb lists TRBD1, though no DNA is available to test this call. The CDR3 covers 16 residues. Germline V CDR1 and CDR2: SGHDT, YYEEEE. The CDR3 is CASSLEGTGGTLIQYF.

This rearrangement joins TRBV20-1 to TRBJ2-3. The CDR3 has 12 amino acids. In germline, CDR1 is DFQATT, CDR2 SNEGSKA (reference sequence). The CDR3: CSARDPPDTQYF.

This sequence joins TRBV27 and TRBJ1-2; TCRdb's assignment of TRBD1 cannot be checked, as there is no DNA. The CDR3 runs to 14 residues. Germline V lookup: CDR1 MNHEY, CDR2 SMNVEV (reference sequence). This CDR3 reads CASSLNPGGPGYTF.

The chain links TRBV7-2 to TRBJ2-7; TCRdb names TRBD1, which stays unverified in the absence of DNA. From germline, CDR1 is SGHTA and CDR2 FQGNSA. The CDR3 consists of 14 residues. The CDR3 sequence: CASSLAQGYYEQYF.

The chain has TRBV20-1 and TRBJ2-4; absent DNA, TCRdb's TRBD1 call cannot be checked. The CDR3 is made up of 14 amino acids. Germline CDR1 DFQATT, CDR2 SNEGSKA (reference sequence). CDR3: CSASDRVIKNIQYF.

The rearrangement joins TRBV12-3 or TRBV12-4 to TRBJ2-7; without DNA, the TCRdb call of TRBD1 cannot be checked. The CDR3 has 14 amino acids. CDR3 region: CASSSGQDIYEQYF.

V and J are TRBV5-1 and TRBJ1-4; TCRdb lists TRBD1, though no DNA is available to test this call. The CDR3 loop spans 14 amino acids. CDR1 is SGHRS and CDR2 is YFSETQ in the germline V gene. CDR3 sequence reads: CASSRQGGNEKLFF.

The V gene is TRBV10-3, the J gene TRBJ2-1. This CDR3 has 13 residues. The V gene's germline CDR1 is ENHRY and CDR2 SYGVKD. The CDR3 is CAISESSSASRFF.

The genes are TRBV6-2 or TRBV6-3 and TRBJ1-5; TCRdb proposes TRBD1, but this gene call is untestable without DNA. From germline, CDR1 is MNHEY and CDR2 SVGEGT. The CDR3 contains 13 residues. The CDR3 region is CASKLQGIQPQHF.

The chain is built from TRBV6-1 and TRBJ2-1; no DNA is available, so the TRBD2 call from TCRdb remains unchecked. The CDR3 covers 12 residues. The germline CDR1 and CDR2 sequences are MNHNS and SASEGT. The CDR3 loop is CASSDGGIEQFF.

The chain employs TRBV5-1 and TRBJ2-3; TCRdb returns TRBD1, unconfirmable since there is no DNA. CDR1 is SGHRS and CDR2 is YFSETQ in the germline V gene. This CDR3 contains 15 residues. The CDR3 loop is CASSPVGQGGDTQYF.

The J gene is TRBJ2-7, the V gene TRBV15; TCRdb indicates TRBD1, and absent DNA this call remains unverified. Looked up from germline, CDR1 is LNHNV and CDR2 is YYDKDF (reference sequence). There are 15 residues in the CDR3. This chain's CDR3 is CATSRPGQEGYEQYF.

V is TRBV10-3 and J is TRBJ2-5; TCRdb selects TRBD1, and the lack of DNA leaves this call unchecked. CDR1 is ENHRY and CDR2 is SYGVKD in the germline V gene. CDR3 length: 15 amino acids. This CDR3 is CAISSIGEGKETQYF.

The rearrangement links TRBV10-3 to TRBJ2-1; TCRdb lists TRBD2, though no DNA is available to test this call. In germline, CDR1 is ENHRY, CDR2 SYGVKD. This CDR3 has 16 amino acids. The CDR3 sequence is CAISTRIGGRHNEQFF.

J is TRBJ2-7 and V is TRBV28. Germline values: CDR1 MDHEN, CDR2 SYDVKM. The CDR3 is made up of 12 amino acids. CDR3 region: CASSYKLIEQYF.

The V call is TRBV4-3, the J call TRBJ2-2. Germline V lookup: CDR1 LGHNA, CDR2 YSLEER. The CDR3 sequence is 15 residues long. The CDR3 loop is CASTQAPGNTGELFF.

The chain uses TRBV7-8 and TRBJ1-6; the D call from TCRdb, TRBD1, cannot be confirmed without DNA. Germline CDR1 is SGHVS and CDR2 is FQNEAQ. This CDR3 is 17 amino acids long. The chain's CDR3 is CASSLNPRTSIGAPLHF. Filled out from reference TRBV7-8 and TRBJ1-6, the complete variable domain reads GAGVSQSPRYKVAKRGQDVALRCDPISGHVSLFWYQQALGQGPEFLTYFQNEAQLDKSGLPSDRFFAERPEGSVSTLKIQRTQQEDSAVYLCASSLNPRTSIGAPLHFGNGTRLTVT.

The V call is TRBV7-3, the J call TRBJ2-5. This CDR3 has 14 residues. In germline, CDR1 is SGHTA, CDR2 FQGTGA. This CDR3 reads CASSFTGSQETQYF.

CDR3 protein: CASSPTLTSGRDNEQFF. The chain recombines TRBV4-2 with TRBJ2-1; TCRdb gives TRBD2 as the D gene, but with no DNA this cannot be confirmed. The CDR3 is 17 amino acids. CDR1 LGHNA and CDR2 YNFKEQ come from the germline V gene.

The rearrangement uses TRBV15 and TRBJ2-1; the D call from TCRdb, TRBD1, cannot be confirmed without DNA. Germline CDR1 is LNHNV and CDR2 is YYDKDF (reference sequence). The CDR3 is 15 residues long. The CDR3 is CATSRPLSSYNEQFF.

The V and J genes are TRBV2 and TRBJ2-3; TCRdb names TRBD1, which stays unverified in the absence of DNA. The CDR3 consists of 15 residues. Germline loops: CDR1 SNHLY, CDR2 FYNNEI. CDR3 loop: CASSEAQGFADTQYF.

V and J are TRBV28 and TRBJ1-2; the D call of TRBD1 rests on TCRdb alone, since no DNA is present to check it. Per the germline V gene, CDR1 is MDHEN and CDR2 is SYDVKM. The CDR3 sequence is 16 residues long. CDR3 region: CASRSGTGGRSYGYTF.